These 30 T cell receptor beta chains came from one sample sequenced in a study of vaccination and CD4 T cells after COVID-19. The treatment is: roughly ten-day PBMC culture with coronavirus spike peptide pools or control peptides (ViraFEST assay). The study sequenced cultured CD4+ T cell DNA using the Oncomine TCR Beta short-read assay. TCRdb fed the PCR reads into MiXCR, producing one record per CDR3 protein. The sample includes roughly 19,000 distinct CDR3 sequences, roughly 50% of them seen just once. Their antigens are not known. Source: CD4+ T cells from blood, cultured in vitro, taken after SARS-CoV-2 vaccination. The receptors were gathered from a human donor who had recovered from COVID-19.

The chain has TRBV7-9 and TRBJ1-2; D gene unclear. The CDR3 runs to 15 residues. The germline gives CDR1 SEHNR, CDR2 FQNEAQ (reference sequence). The V end lost 1 base, the J end lost 4 bases, and 13 bases lay between the germline ends. The CDR3 nucleotides read TGTGCCAGCAGCTTAGAATCAGGAACAATCTATGGCTACACCTTC. This sequence encodes CASSLESGTIYGYTF.

The V call is TRBV27, the J call TRBJ2-2; the D gene is possibly TRBD1 (5 bases). The CDR3 loop spans 15 amino acids. Germline lookup yields CDR1 MNHEY and CDR2 SMNVEV (reference sequence). V gave up 8 bases and J gave up 0 bases, with 13 bases separating them. The DNA for the CDR3 is TGTGCCAGCGCGATGAAGGGGTCGAACACCGGGGAGCTGTTTTTT. It yields the protein CASAMKGSNTGELFF.

This clonotype was counted only a few times. The chain carries TRBV20-1 and TRBJ1-3; the match to TRBD1 covers 8 bases. Germline V gene lookup returns CDR1 DFQATT and CDR2 SNEGSKA (reference sequence). J was trimmed by 2 bases and V by 4 bases; bases with no gene match: 1. The CDR3 has 13 amino acids. The CDR3 loop is CSAKTGAGNTIYF. In DNA, the CDR3 is TGCAGTGCTAAGACAGGGGCTGGAAACACCATATATTTT.

This clonotype was seen more than once but under ten times. V usage is TRBV20-1 and J usage is TRBJ2-7; D call uncertain. CDR1 is DFQATT, CDR2 SNEGSKA, per germline (reference sequence). The CDR3 consists of 15 residues. V lost 2 bases, J lost 0 bases, and 14 bases lay in between. The CDR3 region has the DNA TGCAGTGCTAGAAAAGCATTCTTGAGCTCCTACGAGCAGTACTTC. Translating gives CSARKAFLSSYEQYF.

This clonotype was seen a handful of times. This chain joins TRBV6-1 and TRBJ2-7, with 8 bases that match TRBD2. The germline gives CDR1 MNHNS, CDR2 SASEGT. The CDR3 spans 15 residues. Trimming removed 6 bases from V and 0 bases from J; junction bases left unmatched: 7. CDR3 nucleotides: TGTGCCAGCAGGCCTAGCGGGTCAAGCTCCTACGAGCAGTACTTC. It translates to CASRPSGSSSYEQYF.

This clonotype was seen a few times. The chain is built from TRBV20-1 and TRBJ2-7; a possible D gene is TRBD2 (5 bases). The CDR3 sequence is 13 residues long. The germline CDR1 and CDR2 sequences are DFQATT and SNEGSKA (reference sequence). Trimming removed 5 bases from V and 6 bases from J, with 17 bases in between. In DNA form, the CDR3 reads TGCAGTGCTCAACCGGGTCACAGCGGCGAGCAGTACTTC. It translates to CSAQPGHSGEQYF.

This clonotype came up a few times. For the CDR3, the DNA is TGCGCCAGCAGCCGGACATACAGGGCTGCGAACACTGAAGCTTTCTTT. This sequence encodes CASSRTYRAANTEAFF. The chain has TRBV23-1 and TRBJ1-1; weak D call: TRBD1 (6 bases). TRBV23-1 is an open reading frame whose function is uncertain. V gave up 6 bases and J gave up 1 base, with 18 bases separating them. CDR3 length: 16 residues.

The rearrangement links TRBV14 to TRBJ1-1, with TRBD1 as a possible D gene (6 bases). Trimming left V 4 bases short and J 0 bases short, with 15 bases between. The V gene's germline CDR1 is SGHDN and CDR2 FVKESK. The CDR3 length is 16 residues. The CDR3 here is CASSRWTVVMNTEAFF. CDR3 sequence (DNA): TGTGCCAGCAGCCGATGGACAGTGGTTATGAACACTGAAGCTTTCTTT.

The chain joins TRBV7-2 to TRBJ2-2; 7 nucleotides align to TRBD1. This CDR3 spans 14 amino acids. The germline V gene encodes CDR1 SGHTA and CDR2 FQGNSA. V shed 5 bases, J shed 7 bases, and the junction held 7 bases outside the gene matches. The CDR3 DNA follows: TGTGCCAGCAGCCGCCCCCCAGGGGGCGGGGAGCTGTTTTTT. Protein: CASSRPPGGGELFF.

This clonotype was observed a few times. V and J are TRBV28 and TRBJ1-2, with 7 bases identical to TRBD1. The CDR3 loop spans 12 amino acids. The germline CDR1 and CDR2 sequences are MDHEN and SYDVKM. Trimming took 7 bases from V and 6 from J; bases not matched to a gene: 5. The CDR3 bases are TGTGCCAGCACCAGGGGGACTCATGGCTACACCTTC. This translates into CASTRGTHGYTF.

This clonotype was detected only a few times. This chain uses TRBV20-1 with TRBJ1-2; TRBD1 matches 9 bases. CDR1 and CDR2 from the germline V gene are DFQATT and SNEGSKA (reference sequence). V was clipped by 3 bases and J by 4 bases; unmatched bases: 12. The CDR3 contains 16 residues. The CDR3 sequence: CSASESGTGNLYGYTF. For the CDR3, the DNA is TGCAGTGCTAGTGAGTCCGGGACAGGGAACCTCTATGGCTACACCTTC.

This clonotype was observed a few times. J is TRBJ2-5 and V is TRBV20-1; 9 nucleotides line up with TRBD2. Trimming took 4 bases from V and 1 from J; bases not matched to a gene: 7. The CDR3 covers 15 residues. Germline-derived CDR1 and CDR2 are DFQATT and SNEGSKA (reference sequence). CDR3 sequence (DNA): TGCAGTGCTAATACTCTAGCGGGGCCCCAAGAGACCCAGTACTTC. Translating gives CSANTLAGPQETQYF.

V usage is TRBV28 and J usage is TRBJ2-1; a weak D match, TRBD2 (5 bases). The V end lost 8 bases, the J end lost 12 bases, and 17 bases lay between the germline ends. The CDR3 extends over 12 amino acids. The germline V gene encodes CDR1 MDHEN and CDR2 SYDVKM. The CDR3 DNA sequence: TGTGCCAGCTGGCGGAGGCGATATGGGCAGTTCTTC. Residues: CASWRRRYGQFF.

This chain joins TRBV20-1 and TRBJ2-3, with TRBD2 as a possible D gene (5 bases). The CDR3 loop spans 14 amino acids. Trimming took 3 bases from V and 4 from J, leaving 14 bases between them. Germline loops: CDR1 DFQATT, CDR2 SNEGSKA (reference sequence). The CDR3 region is CSARSGLPPDTQYF. The CDR3 DNA is TGCAGTGCTAGGAGCGGCTTACCCCCAGATACGCAGTATTTT.

This rearrangement joins TRBV29-1 to TRBJ1-1; D not certain. Between the trimmed V and J ends, which lost 2 bases and 4 bases, there was a span of 14 bases. The CDR3 runs 14 residues. The germline CDR1 and CDR2 sequences are SQVTM and ANQGSEA. The CDR3 sequence: CSVEYSAAGTEAFF. Here the CDR3 DNA reads TGCAGCGTTGAATACTCAGCTGCGGGCACTGAAGCTTTCTTT.

This clonotype turned up a few times. The rearrangement links TRBV27 to TRBJ1-2; 8 positions match TRBD1. CDR1 and CDR2 from the germline V gene are MNHEY and SMNVEV (reference sequence). The V gene end was trimmed by 5 bases and the J gene end by 8 bases; junction bases not matched to a gene: 7. The CDR3 length is 13 residues. CDR3 sequence reads: CASSPGQGGGYTF. Here the CDR3 DNA reads TGTGCCAGCAGTCCAGGACAGGGAGGCGGCTACACCTTC.

This chain uses TRBV20-1 with TRBJ1-5; weak D call: TRBD1 (5 bases). CDR1 is DFQATT and CDR2 is SNEGSKA in the germline V gene (reference sequence). Trimming took 1 base from V and 3 from J, leaving 10 bases between them. The CDR3 consists of 14 residues. The CDR3 coding sequence is TGCAGTGCTAGAGGTGACAGCATCAATCAGCCCCAGCATTTT. This codes for CSARGDSINQPQHF.

There are a few counts of this clonotype. The chain employs TRBV10-3 and TRBJ1-2; 8 positions agree with TRBD1. Germline V gene data show CDR1 as ENHRY and CDR2 as SYGVKD. The CDR3 has 10 residues. J was trimmed by 8 bases and V by 10 bases; bases with no gene match: 3. For the CDR3, the DNA is TGTGCCAGCGGGGACAGGGGCTACACCTTC. As protein: CASGDRGYTF.

This clonotype was detected a few times. This chain uses TRBV19 with TRBJ1-2, with D tentatively TRBD1 (5 bases). Per the germline V gene, CDR1 is LNHDA and CDR2 is SQIVND (reference sequence). V lost 2 bases and J 3 bases, leaving 7 bases between the germline ends. The length of the CDR3 is 13 residues. The CDR3, as DNA: TGTGCCAGTAGTATACAGGGTTACTATGGCTACACCTTC. Translation gives CASSIQGYYGYTF.

This chain links TRBV6-1 with TRBJ1-5; 7 positions agree with TRBD1. Unmatched junction bases numbered 4, after V lost 5 bases and J lost 0 bases. This CDR3 comprises 15 residues. Looked up from germline, CDR1 is MNHNS and CDR2 is SASEGT. The CDR3 nucleotides read TGTGCCAGCAGTAAGACAGGGCGTAGCAATCAGCCCCAGCATTTT. It is translated as CASSKTGRSNQPQHF.

With respect to this clonotype: One end of the junction does not line up with germline, which may come from a read error. The chain joins TRBV5-3 to TRBJ2-6; maybe TRBD2 (7 bases). TRBV5-3 is identified as an open reading frame with a role that is uncertain. The CDR3 runs 16 residues. The CDR3 protein is CASSLGGPRGANVLTF. The CDR3 DNA sequence: TGTGCCAGCAGCTTGGGGGGGCCCAGGGGGGCCAACGTCCTGACTTTC.

This chain connects TRBV6-1 to TRBJ1-6; D unclear. V lost 3 bases and J 10 bases, leaving 16 bases between the germline ends. Per germline, CDR1 MNHNS and CDR2 SASEGT. The CDR3 has 15 amino acids. The CDR3 DNA follows: TGTGCCAGCAGTGACCAAGACGGGGTAGGATCACCCCTCCACTTT. Translating it yields CASSDQDGVGSPLHF.

The rearrangement links TRBV5-6 to TRBJ1-2; 9 bases line up with TRBD1. The CDR3 totals 15 residues. Unmatched junction bases numbered 6, after V lost 2 bases and J lost 4 bases. In germline, CDR1 is SGHDT, CDR2 YYEEEE. This CDR3 is CASSFRTGAVYGYTF. Here the CDR3 DNA reads TGTGCCAGCAGCTTTCGGACAGGGGCGGTCTATGGCTACACCTTC.

The chain combines TRBV6-2 or TRBV6-3 with TRBJ2-4; possibly TRBD1 or TRBD2 for D (6 bases each). The CDR3 extends over 14 amino acids. V was trimmed by 7 bases and J by 8 bases, leaving 18 bases between them. Germline lookup yields CDR1 MNHEY and CDR2 SVGEGT. The CDR3 DNA follows: TGTGCCAGCACCCGAGGGGGGCCCGGGGACATTCAGTACTTC. It specifies CASTRGGPGDIQYF.

The sample holds a few counts of this clonotype. The V call is TRBV6-2 or TRBV6-3, the J call TRBJ1-5; 11 nucleotides align to TRBD1. V shed 6 bases, J shed 4 bases, and the junction held 2 bases outside the gene matches. The CDR3 is made up of 14 amino acids. CDR1 MNHEY and CDR2 SVGEGT come from the germline V gene. CDR3 protein: CASRGTGGNQPQHF. The CDR3 DNA reads TGTGCCAGCAGAGGGACAGGGGGGAATCAGCCCCAGCATTTT.

This clonotype was recorded a few times. The chain recombines TRBV20-1 with TRBJ1-2, with a weak D call TRBD1 (5 bases). With 3 bases removed from V and 3 bases from J, the gap between germline ends came to 26 bases. In germline, CDR1 is DFQATT, CDR2 SNEGSKA (reference sequence). The CDR3 covers 18 residues. CDR3: CSASYGTPISPRYYGYTF. CDR3 bases: TGCAGTGCTAGTTACGGGACCCCAATCAGCCCCCGATACTATGGCTACACCTTC.

This chain connects TRBV20-1 to TRBJ1-3; D call uncertain. V gave up 5 bases and J gave up 0 bases, with 8 bases separating them. The CDR3 consists of 13 residues. Germline lookup yields CDR1 DFQATT and CDR2 SNEGSKA (reference sequence). The DNA for the CDR3 is TGCAGTGCTTATCATTCCTCTGGAAACACCATATATTTT. It is translated as CSAYHSSGNTIYF.

The gene calls are TRBV4-1 and TRBJ2-5; tentative D call: TRBD2 (5 bases). The CDR3 covers 13 residues. The germline V and J ends were trimmed by 10 bases and 3 bases, with 15 bases remaining between them. Looked up from germline, CDR1 is MGHRA and CDR2 is YSYEKL. The CDR3, as DNA: TGCGCCACCCCAAAGCGGTGCGAAGAGACCCAGTACTTC. Protein sequence: CATPKRCEETQYF.

This chain joins TRBV6-5 and TRBJ2-7; D might be TRBD2 (5 bases). V shed 0 bases and J shed 0 bases, with 9 bases lying between them. CDR3 length equals 15 residues. The V gene's germline CDR1 is MNHEY and CDR2 SVGAGI. For the CDR3, the DNA is TGTGCCAGCAGTTACTCGATCGGAGGCTCCTACGAGCAGTACTTC. As protein: CASSYSIGGSYEQYF.

This clonotype was counted only a few times. V is TRBV7-6 and J is TRBJ2-2; D uncertain. CDR1 SGHVS and CDR2 FNYEAQ come from the germline V gene. This CDR3 has 16 amino acids. Trimming cost V 3 bases and J 0 bases, with 11 bases left between them. The CDR3 DNA follows: TGTGCCAGCAGCTTCGAGGCTGGGGCGAACACCGGGGAGCTGTTTTTT. Translating gives CASSFEAGANTGELFF. The full variable domain, its missing parts supplied by reference TRBV7-6 and TRBJ2-2, is GAGVSQSPRYKVTKRGQDVALRCDPISGHVSLYWYRQALGQGPEFLTYFNYEAQQDKSGLPNDRFSAERPEGSISTLTIQRTEQRDSAMYRCASSFEAGANTGELFFGEGSRLTVL.